This T cell receptor (beta chain) was sequenced for a study of shared clonotypes between healthy human individuals. Across the whole study: Three plates were used per donor for CD4 naive, three for CD4 memory, two for CD8 naive and one for CD8 memory. Study-level results: For naive CD4 cells, 4.5% to 6.5% of clonotypes were shared across several donors. Researchers sampled only blood; tissue repertoires likely differ.

The donors, healthy adults who were HIV-negative, had experienced no recent acute infections or vaccinations. Method: immunoSEQ multiplex PCR; TCRdb's copy keeps in-frame clones and lacks some. The sample lists some 2,100,000 clones, under 97% occurring once. This clone has just one count. The antigen is unknown. This CDR3 has 13 residues. Germline loops: CDR1 SGHTA, CDR2 FQGNSA. The trim removed 5 bases at V and 8 bases at J, leaving 8 bases unmatched. The specimen was naive CD4+ T cells sorted from blood. Described subset: CD45RA+ positively selected. This TCR was recovered from a man aged 18 to 29 in good health. The genes are TRBV7-2 and TRBJ1-1; 7 positions match TRBD1. For the CDR3, the DNA is TGTGCCAGCAGCACCCGGACAGGATACGAAGCTTTCTTT. Translated: CASSTRTGYEAFF.